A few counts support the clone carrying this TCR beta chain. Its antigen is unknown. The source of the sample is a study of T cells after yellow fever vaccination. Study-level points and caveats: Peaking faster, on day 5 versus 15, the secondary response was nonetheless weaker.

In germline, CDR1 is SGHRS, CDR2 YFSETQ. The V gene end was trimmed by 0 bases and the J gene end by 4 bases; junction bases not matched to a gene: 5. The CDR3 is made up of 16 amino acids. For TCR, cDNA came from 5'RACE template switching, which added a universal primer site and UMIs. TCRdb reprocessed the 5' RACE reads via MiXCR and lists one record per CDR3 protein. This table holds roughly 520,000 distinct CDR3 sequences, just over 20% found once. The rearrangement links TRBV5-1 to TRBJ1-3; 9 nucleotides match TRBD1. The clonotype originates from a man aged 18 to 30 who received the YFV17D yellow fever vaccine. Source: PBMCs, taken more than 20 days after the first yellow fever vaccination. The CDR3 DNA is TGCGCCAGCAGCTTGGCGGGACAGGGCTGGGGAAACACCATATATTTT. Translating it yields CASSLAGQGWGNTIYF.